This T cell receptor beta chain was documented in a study of identical twins. MiXCR was run by TCRdb on the 5' RACE reads, yielding one entry per CDR3 protein. Altogether roughly 290,000 distinct CDR3 sequences are present, 8% to 9% being singletons, with the ten largest covering less than 2.5%. This clonotype was observed at least ten times. Its specificity is unknown. Germline V gives CDR1 DFQATT, CDR2 SNEGSKA (reference sequence). The J segment lost 5 bases and the V segment lost 6 bases, leaving 8 bases of the junction unmatched. The CDR3 is made up of 15 amino acids. Broader study findings: Within cord blood, abundant beta clonotypes carried fewer insertions, but memory repertoires showed no such trend.

This sample was shared with a second study, whose subject was yellow fever vaccine responses in identical twins.

Sequenced input: memory (CD45RO+) T cells sorted from blood. The V and J genes are TRBV20-1 and TRBJ2-5; 14 bases align to TRBD2. The clonotype originates from a woman younger than 35 in good health. CDR3 DNA sequence: TGCAGTGCCCGACGGACTAGCGGGGGGAGGGAGACCCAGTACTTC. Protein: CSARRTSGGRETQYF.